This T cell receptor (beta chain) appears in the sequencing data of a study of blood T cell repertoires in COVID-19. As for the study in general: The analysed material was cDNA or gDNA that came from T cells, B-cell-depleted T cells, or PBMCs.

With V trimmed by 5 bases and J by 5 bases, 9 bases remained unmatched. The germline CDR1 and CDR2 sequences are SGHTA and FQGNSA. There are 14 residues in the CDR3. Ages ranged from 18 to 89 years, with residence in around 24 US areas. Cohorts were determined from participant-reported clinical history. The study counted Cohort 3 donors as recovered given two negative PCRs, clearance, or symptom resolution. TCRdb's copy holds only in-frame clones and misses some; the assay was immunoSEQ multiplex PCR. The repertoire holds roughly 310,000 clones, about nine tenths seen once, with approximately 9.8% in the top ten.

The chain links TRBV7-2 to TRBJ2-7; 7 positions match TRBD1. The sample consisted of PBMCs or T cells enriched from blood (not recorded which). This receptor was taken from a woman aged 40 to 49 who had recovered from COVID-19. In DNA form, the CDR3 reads TGTGCCAGCAGCACCCGGACAGGATCCCACGAGCAGTACTTC. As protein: CASSTRTGSHEQYF.